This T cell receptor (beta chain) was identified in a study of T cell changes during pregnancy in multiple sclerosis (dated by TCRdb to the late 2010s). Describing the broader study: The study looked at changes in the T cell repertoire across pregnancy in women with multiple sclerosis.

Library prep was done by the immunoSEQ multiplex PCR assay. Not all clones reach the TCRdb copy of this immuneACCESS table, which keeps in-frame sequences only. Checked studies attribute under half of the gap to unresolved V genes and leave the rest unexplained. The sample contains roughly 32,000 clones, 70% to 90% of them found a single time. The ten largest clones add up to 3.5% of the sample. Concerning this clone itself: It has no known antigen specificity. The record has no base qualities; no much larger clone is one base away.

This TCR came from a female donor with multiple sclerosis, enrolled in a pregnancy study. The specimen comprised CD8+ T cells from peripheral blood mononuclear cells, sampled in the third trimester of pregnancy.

DNA sequence: TGTGCCAGGTACCAGGAGGGGTCCGGAAACACCATATATTTT. This gives the protein CARYQEGSGNTIYF. The rearrangement combines TRBV2 with TRBJ1-3; matching of 5 bases hints at TRBD1 as the D gene. For CDR1 and CDR2, the germline V gene lists SNHLY and FYNNEI. V lost 9 bases and J lost 4 bases; the stretch between them is 16 bases long. CDR3 length: 14 amino acids, cysteine to phenylalanine. CDR3 DNA is the only sequence kept; it has 42 bases, read in frame from the first base.